These T cell receptor beta chains were read from a single sample in a study of blood T cell repertoires in COVID-19. Here immunoSEQ multiplex PCR was the method, and the copy in TCRdb shows in-frame clones only, minus some. The data contain around 200,000 clones, 70% to 90% of them singletons. Sequenced: peripheral blood. Receptors were obtained from a human donor with active or convalescent COVID-19. The donor label of this sample is uncertain. Both conserved end residues are part of each CDR3. Each record gives: J gene, clone size, D gene, V gene, CDR3 DNA, CDR3 protein. A D gene is named only where the DNA matches it firmly. Expanded clones get a size class; other rows say once, few or many, or leave the size out.

j_call: TRBJ1-1; clone_size: NA; d_call: NA; v_call: TRBV28; cdr3_nt: TGTGCCAGCAGTCCACAGGTGGACACTGAAGCTTTCTTT; cdr3_aa: CASSPQVDTEAFF
j_call: TRBJ1-4; clone_size: NA; d_call: NA; v_call: TRBV3-1/TRBV3-2; cdr3_nt: TGTGCCAGCAGCCAAGTACCTATGGGACAAGATGCAACTAATGAAAAACTGTTTTTT; cdr3_aa: CASSQVPMGQDATNEKLFF
j_call: TRBJ2-4; clone_size: NA; d_call: TRBD2; v_call: TRBV18; cdr3_nt: TGTGCCAGCTCACCGGCTAGCGGGAAAAACATTCAGTACTTC; cdr3_aa: CASSPASGKNIQYF
j_call: TRBJ2-1; clone_size: once; d_call: TRBD2; v_call: TRBV4-2; cdr3_nt: TGTGCCAGCAGCCATCAGTGGACTAGCGGGGCCATGAGGCAGTTCTTC; cdr3_aa: CASSHQWTSGAMRQFF
j_call: TRBJ1-1; clone_size: NA; d_call: NA; v_call: TRBV5-1; cdr3_nt: TGCGCCAGCAGCACCCCGGAGGGGAGGGGTGAAGCTTTCTTT; cdr3_aa: CASSTPEGRGEAFF
j_call: TRBJ1-3; clone_size: NA; d_call: NA; v_call: TRBV18; cdr3_nt: TGTGCCAGCTCACTTTCGACAGCTTCCTCTGGAAACACCATATATTTT; cdr3_aa: CASSLSTASSGNTIYF
j_call: TRBJ1-4; clone_size: NA; d_call: TRBD1; v_call: TRBV28; cdr3_nt: TGTGCCAGCAGTCGCCTACAGGGGACTAATGAAAAACTGTTTTTT; cdr3_aa: CASSRLQGTNEKLFF
j_call: TRBJ2-3; clone_size: NA; d_call: NA; v_call: TRBV27; cdr3_nt: TGTGCCAGCAGTCCAGACCTAAAAGCACAGGGCTTCGGTTCTAGCACAGATACGCAGTATTTT; cdr3_aa: CASSPDLKAQGFGSSTDTQYF
j_call: TRBJ2-7; clone_size: NA; d_call: NA; v_call: TRBV18; cdr3_nt: TGTGCCAGCTCCCTAGAGGTGGACTACGAGCAGTACTTC; cdr3_aa: CASSLEVDYEQYF
j_call: TRBJ2-1; clone_size: NA; d_call: TRBD2; v_call: TRBV7-8; cdr3_nt: TGTGCCAGCAGCTTGACGGCGGGAGGGGGGAATGAGCAGTTCTTC; cdr3_aa: CASSLTAGGGNEQFF
j_call: TRBJ2-7; clone_size: NA; d_call: TRBD2; v_call: TRBV13; cdr3_nt: TGTGCCAGCAGCTCCATCAAGGGACTAGCGGGGGACTCGAGCTCCTACGAGCAGTACTTC; cdr3_aa: CASSSIKGLAGDSSSYEQYF
j_call: TRBJ1-5; clone_size: NA; d_call: TRBD1; v_call: TRBV28; cdr3_nt: TGTGCCAGCAGTTTTTGGGACAGGGGGTTCAATCAGCCCCAGCATTTT; cdr3_aa: CASSFWDRGFNQPQHF
j_call: TRBJ1-1; clone_size: NA; d_call: TRBD1; v_call: TRBV27; cdr3_nt: TGTGCCAGCAGCAACTGGGACAGGGGAACTGAAGCTTTCTTT; cdr3_aa: CASSNWDRGTEAFF
j_call: TRBJ1-4; clone_size: NA; d_call: TRBD1; v_call: TRBV28; cdr3_nt: TGTGCCAGCAGTCGGACAGGGGTGGGCGAAAAACTGTTTTTT; cdr3_aa: CASSRTGVGEKLFF
j_call: TRBJ2-3; clone_size: once; d_call: NA; v_call: TRBV11-3; cdr3_nt: TGTGCCAGCAGCCAACGGGGGGCCACCACAGATACGCAGTATTTT; cdr3_aa: CASSQRGATTDTQYF
j_call: TRBJ1-5; clone_size: NA; d_call: NA; v_call: TRBV24-1; cdr3_nt: TGTGCCACCAGTGATCCTGGACAGATAAATCAGCCCCAGCATTTT; cdr3_aa: CATSDPGQINQPQHF
j_call: TRBJ2-3; clone_size: NA; d_call: TRBD2; v_call: TRBV5-8; cdr3_nt: TGTGCCAGCAGCTTGGGGCTAGCGGGGAGCACAGATACGCAGTATTTT; cdr3_aa: CASSLGLAGSTDTQYF
j_call: TRBJ1-2; clone_size: once; d_call: NA; v_call: TRBV18; cdr3_nt: TGTGCCAGCTCACCCGGGGAATCGGCTGGCTACACCTTC; cdr3_aa: CASSPGESAGYTF
j_call: TRBJ1-1; clone_size: NA; d_call: TRBD1; v_call: TRBV10-3; cdr3_nt: TGTGCCATCAGCCAGACAGGGGAGTCTGAAGCTTTCTTT; cdr3_aa: CAISQTGESEAFF
j_call: TRBJ2-5; clone_size: NA; d_call: TRBD2; v_call: TRBV5-4; cdr3_nt: TGTGCCAGCAGCTTGGGTAGCGGGAGGGGGGAGACCCAGTACTTC; cdr3_aa: CASSLGSGRGETQYF
j_call: TRBJ2-1; clone_size: NA; d_call: NA; v_call: TRBV25-1; cdr3_nt: TGTGCCAGCGGCAGGGATTCCAGCAATGAGCAGTTCTTC; cdr3_aa: CASGRDSSNEQFF
j_call: TRBJ1-4; clone_size: NA; d_call: NA; v_call: TRBV28; cdr3_nt: TGTGCCAGCAGAAAGCCACTCTGGAATGAAAAACTGTTTTTT; cdr3_aa: CASRKPLWNEKLFF
j_call: TRBJ2-1; clone_size: NA; d_call: NA; v_call: TRBV11-3; cdr3_nt: TGTGCCAGCAGCTTAGATCTTGCCACCCTAGGGGCCTCGACCTACAATGAGCAGTTCTTC; cdr3_aa: CASSLDLATLGASTYNEQFF
j_call: TRBJ2-5; clone_size: once; d_call: NA; v_call: TRBV7-3; cdr3_nt: TGTGCCAGCAGCTTAACACAGCAAGAGACCCAGTACTTC; cdr3_aa: CASSLTQQETQYF
j_call: TRBJ2-5; clone_size: once; d_call: TRBD1; v_call: TRBV6-5; cdr3_nt: TGTGCCAGTGAGCGTCCGACAGGGAATGGAAAGACCCAGTACTTC; cdr3_aa: CASERPTGNGKTQYF
j_call: TRBJ2-7; clone_size: NA; d_call: TRBD1; v_call: TRBV30; cdr3_nt: TGTGCCTGGAGGGCGGGGACAGGAACCTACGAGCAGTACTTC; cdr3_aa: CAWRAGTGTYEQYF
j_call: TRBJ1-3; clone_size: NA; d_call: NA; v_call: TRBV7-8; cdr3_nt: TGTGCCAGCAGCTTAAGATTATCCAGCTCTGGAAACACCATATATTTT; cdr3_aa: CASSLRLSSSGNTIYF
j_call: TRBJ1-2; clone_size: NA; d_call: NA; v_call: TRBV6-5; cdr3_nt: TGTGCCAGCAGTCCGGACAGCCGAAGCTACACCTTC; cdr3_aa: CASSPDSRSYTF
j_call: TRBJ1-5; clone_size: few; d_call: NA; v_call: TRBV6-5; cdr3_nt: TGTGCCATCGAACAGGGAATCAATCAGCCCCAGCATTTT; cdr3_aa: CAIEQGINQPQHF
j_call: TRBJ2-7; clone_size: NA; d_call: TRBD2; v_call: TRBV7-2; cdr3_nt: TGTGCCAGCAGCTTAGCTTCGACTAGCGGGGGACGGCAAGAGCAGTACTTC; cdr3_aa: CASSLASTSGGRQEQYF
j_call: TRBJ1-3; clone_size: NA; d_call: NA; v_call: TRBV6-1; cdr3_nt: TGTGCCAGCAGTGAGGCAGTCCCTGGAAACACCATATATTTT; cdr3_aa: CASSEAVPGNTIYF
j_call: TRBJ2-7; clone_size: NA; d_call: NA; v_call: TRBV6-6; cdr3_nt: TGTGCCAGCCGCACAGGCTCCTACGAGCAGTACTTC; cdr3_aa: CASRTGSYEQYF
j_call: TRBJ2-7; clone_size: once; d_call: NA; v_call: TRBV7-3; cdr3_nt: TGTGCCAGCAGCTTACTGGGAAGCGGCGGGAATAGCGAGCAGTACTTC; cdr3_aa: CASSLLGSGGNSEQYF
j_call: TRBJ1-2; clone_size: once; d_call: TRBD1; v_call: TRBV7-9; cdr3_nt: TGTGCCAGCAGCGTCCGGGACAGTTATGGCTACACCTTC; cdr3_aa: CASSVRDSYGYTF
j_call: TRBJ1-1; clone_size: NA; d_call: TRBD1; v_call: TRBV4-1; cdr3_nt: TGCGCCAGCAGCCAAGGACAGGGTTTTGCCACTGAAGCTTTCTTT; cdr3_aa: CASSQGQGFATEAFF
j_call: TRBJ1-4; clone_size: NA; d_call: NA; v_call: TRBV5-6; cdr3_nt: TGTGCCAGCAGCTTGAGTCGGGAGGCTGAAAAACTGTTTTTT; cdr3_aa: CASSLSREAEKLFF
j_call: TRBJ2-1; clone_size: NA; d_call: TRBD2; v_call: TRBV14; cdr3_nt: TGTGCCAGCAGCCAAGATGTGGCTAGCGGGGGCAATGAGCAGTTCTTC; cdr3_aa: CASSQDVASGGNEQFF
j_call: TRBJ2-7; clone_size: NA; d_call: TRBD2; v_call: TRBV19; cdr3_nt: TGTGCCAGTAGTACGCCGGGGACTAGCGGCCGATCCTACGAGCAGTACTTC; cdr3_aa: CASSTPGTSGRSYEQYF
j_call: TRBJ1-6; clone_size: NA; d_call: NA; v_call: TRBV7-2; cdr3_nt: TGTGCCAGCAGCTCCCAGGACAGCTCCTATAATTCACCCCTCCACTTT; cdr3_aa: CASSSQDSSYNSPLHF
j_call: TRBJ1-1; clone_size: NA; d_call: TRBD1; v_call: TRBV11-2; cdr3_nt: TGTGCCAGCAGCTTAGGATGGACAGGGGGAGGCACTGAAGCTTTCTTT; cdr3_aa: CASSLGWTGGGTEAFF
j_call: TRBJ2-1; clone_size: NA; d_call: NA; v_call: TRBV27; cdr3_nt: TGTGCCAGCAGTTTTATGGGAAAAGGGGATGAGCAGTTCTTC; cdr3_aa: CASSFMGKGDEQFF